Each of the 30 T cell receptor beta chains below was sequenced from the same sample in a study of shared clonotypes between healthy human individuals (dated by TCRdb to 2020 to 2021). Libraries were made using the immunoSEQ multiplex PCR assay. Imported from immuneACCESS, the table was reduced by TCRdb to in-frame sequences with V and J called. These copies leave out some clones; in studies compared against another copy, an unresolved V gene accounts for under half, and the cause of the remainder is not known. Within this sample are around 1.1 million clones, with approximately 80% of them counted one time only. 0.5% to 0.65% of the sample is in the top ten clones. Specimen: memory CD4+ T cells from PBMCs. Explained via the paper, the cell subset or site label denotes: CD45RA-negative fraction. The receptor source for this set is a man aged 18 to 30 in good health. Some clones in this sample may be carry-over from other donors' samples.

CDR3 amino acids: CASSIDESPRETQYF. Written as DNA, the CDR3 is TGTGCCAGTAGTATAGATGAAAGCCCTCGAGAGACCCAGTACTTC. The chain couples TRBV19 to TRBJ2-5; D remains ambiguous. V shed 0 bases and J shed 4 bases, with 12 bases lying between them. Germline loops: CDR1 LNHDA, CDR2 SQIVND (reference sequence). The CDR3 spans 15 residues.

This chain links TRBV18 with TRBJ2-3, with 12 positions matching TRBD2. The germline V gene encodes CDR1 KGHSH and CDR2 LQKENI. Trimming cost V 6 bases and J 5 bases; bases outside gene matches: 3. This CDR3 contains 14 residues. The CDR3, as DNA: TGTGCCAGCTCGCGGACTAGCGGGAAAGATACGCAGTATTTT. It is translated as CASSRTSGKDTQYF.

This clone was observed a single time. The rearrangement uses TRBV7-8 and TRBJ2-3, with unresolved D. V dropped 5 bases and J dropped 7 bases, with 16 bases sitting between them. The V gene's germline CDR1 is SGHVS and CDR2 FQNEAQ. The CDR3 length is 14 residues. This CDR3 reads CASSGPTGQNTQYF. DNA of the CDR3: TGTGCCAGCAGCGGCCCGACTGGCCAAAATACGCAGTATTTT.

The CDR3 protein is CASSSRQDYGYTF. The CDR3 DNA reads TGTGCCAGCAGCAGTAGGCAGGACTATGGCTACACCTTC. The chain carries TRBV9 and TRBJ1-2, with D uncertain. The V end lost 4 bases, the J end lost 3 bases, and 10 bases lay between the germline ends. CDR3 length equals 13 residues. The germline CDR1 and CDR2 sequences are SGDLS and YYNGEE.

This clone has a handful of counts. The chain links TRBV20-1 to TRBJ1-2; D possibly corresponds to TRBD1 (6 bases). CDR1 and CDR2 (germline): DFQATT, SNEGSKA (reference sequence). Trimming pared 5 bases from V and 4 bases from J, leaving 8 bases between. This CDR3 has 11 residues. The CDR3 bases are TGCAGTGCTCGGGGGCCCTATGGCTACACCTTC. Residues: CSARGPYGYTF.

This clone was found once. This chain joins TRBV7-2 and TRBJ2-7; D is perhaps TRBD1 (6 bases). Looked up from germline, CDR1 is SGHTA and CDR2 is FQGNSA. With 3 bases removed from V and 0 bases from J, the gap between germline ends came to 12 bases. The CDR3 loop spans 15 amino acids. The CDR3 loop is CASSFSRTVSYEQYF. CDR3 nucleotides: TGTGCCAGCAGCTTCTCCCGGACAGTCTCCTACGAGCAGTACTTC.

The genes are TRBV2 and TRBJ2-6; tentative D call: TRBD1 (6 bases). The CDR3 is made up of 16 amino acids. Between the trimmed V and J ends, which lost 7 bases and 4 bases, there was a span of 17 bases. Germline CDR1 reads SNHLY; CDR2 reads FYNNEI. The CDR3 sequence: CASNRDLPGGANVLTF. The CDR3 DNA reads TGTGCCAGCAACAGGGATCTCCCAGGAGGGGCCAACGTCCTGACTTTC.

This chain links TRBV5-1 with TRBJ2-5; 7 bases map to TRBD2. V gave up 4 bases and J gave up 4 bases; unmatched junction bases: 13. The CDR3 consists of 16 residues. In germline, CDR1 is SGHRS, CDR2 YFSETQ. The CDR3 loop reads CASSPGLSLFAETQYF. For the CDR3, the DNA is TGCGCCAGCAGCCCGGGACTATCACTATTTGCAGAGACCCAGTACTTC.

The chain couples TRBV10-3 to TRBJ2-1; the match to TRBD2 covers 9 bases. The CDR3 spans 19 residues. CDR1 and CDR2 (germline): ENHRY, SYGVKD. Germline trimming cut 4 bases from V and 0 bases from J; bases unmatched to any gene: 13. CDR3 DNA sequence: TGTGCCATCAGTGTGAGGCTAGCGGGACCCGACAGCTCCTACAATGAGCAGTTCTTC. This encodes CAISVRLAGPDSSYNEQFF.

This chain connects TRBV29-1 to TRBJ2-7; 11 positions match TRBD1. The length of the CDR3 is 13 residues. V shed 7 bases and J 3 bases; nucleotides not matched to a gene: 5. Looked up from germline, CDR1 is SQVTM and CDR2 is ANQGSEA. This chain's CDR3 is CSAKGQGGYEQYF. The CDR3 DNA reads as TGCAGCGCAAAGGGACAGGGGGGCTACGAGCAGTACTTC.

The CDR3, as DNA: TGTGCCAGCAGCCAATGGCCAGGGACAGGAGACACAGATACGCAGTATTTT. It translates to CASSQWPGTGDTDTQYF. The V gene is TRBV14, the J gene TRBJ2-3; TRBD1 aligns across 8 bases. Unmatched junction bases numbered 9, after V lost 2 bases and J lost 2 bases. This CDR3 comprises 17 residues. CDR1 and CDR2 from the germline V gene are SGHDN and FVKESK.

The chain uses TRBV30 and TRBJ1-3, with D hard to call. Between the trimmed V and J ends, which lost 3 bases and 4 bases, there was a span of 7 bases. Germline-derived CDR1 and CDR2 are GTSNPN and SVGIG (reference sequence). This CDR3 has 12 amino acids. The CDR3 DNA reads TGTGCCTGGAGAGCCCTAGGAAACACCATATATTTT. Encoded protein: CAWRALGNTIYF.

J is TRBJ1-2 and V is TRBV2, with D unresolved. There are 14 residues in the CDR3. V lost 1 base, J lost 5 bases, and 11 bases lay in between. The V gene's germline CDR1 is SNHLY and CDR2 FYNNEI. CDR3 sequence: CASSEGSTAYGYTF. The CDR3 DNA reads as TGTGCCAGCAGTGAAGGGTCTACCGCTTATGGCTACACCTTC.

The V gene is TRBV10-1, the J gene TRBJ2-5; D is ambiguous. The V gene's germline CDR1 is WNHNN and CDR2 SYGVQD (reference sequence). The CDR3 is made up of 12 amino acids. V was clipped by 5 bases and J by 1 base, with 5 bases between them. The CDR3 is CASSQFQETQYF. In DNA, the CDR3 is TGCGCCAGCAGTCAGTTCCAAGAGACCCAGTACTTC.

This sequence joins TRBV29-1 and TRBJ2-3, with D unclear. V lost 8 bases and J 6 bases, leaving 12 bases between the germline ends. The CDR3 is 11 amino acids. Germline CDR1 reads SQVTM; CDR2 reads ANQGSEA. CDR3 nucleotides: TGCAGCCAGTTGATGGGGGATACGCAGTATTTT. It translates to CSQLMGDTQYF.

V gene TRBV5-1 combines with J gene TRBJ1-1; TRBD1 aligns across 8 bases. The CDR3 loop spans 15 amino acids. CDR1 is SGHRS and CDR2 is YFSETQ in the germline V gene. Germline trimming cut 3 bases from V and 1 base from J; bases unmatched to any gene: 5. CDR3 amino acids: CASSSGQGTNTEAFF. The CDR3 DNA reads TGCGCCAGCAGCTCTGGACAGGGCACGAACACTGAAGCTTTCTTT.

This clone came up a few times. This chain links TRBV2 with TRBJ2-5; no clear D gene. The CDR3 has 16 amino acids. Germline CDR1 SNHLY, CDR2 FYNNEI. Trimming cost V 3 bases and J 2 bases, with 16 bases left between them. The CDR3 loop is CASSDPPGETQETQYF. For the CDR3, the DNA is TGTGCCAGCAGTGATCCCCCCGGAGAAACTCAAGAGACCCAGTACTTC.

With respect to this clone: Different DNA sequences within this sample yield the same CDR3. The chain is built from TRBV28 and TRBJ1-1; D gene unclear. The V end lost 5 bases, the J end lost 5 bases, and 9 bases lay between the germline ends. The length of the CDR3 is 12 residues. Germline CDR1 and CDR2: MDHEN and SYDVKM. The CDR3 region has the DNA TGTGCCAGCAGTCTCATTAGGACTGAAGCTTTCTTT. Translated, it gives CASSLIRTEAFF.

J is TRBJ1-2 and V is TRBV7-3; D might be TRBD1 (5 bases). V lost 5 bases, J lost 2 bases, and 9 bases lay in between. CDR3 length equals 13 residues. The V gene's germline CDR1 is SGHTA and CDR2 FQGTGA. This CDR3 reads CASSLDSNYGYTF. CDR3 nucleotides: TGTGCCAGCAGCCTCGACAGCAACTATGGCTACACCTTC. Supplemented by reference TRBV7-3 and TRBJ1-2, the full variable domain reads GAGVSQTPSNKVTEKGKYVELRCDPISGHTALYWYRQSLGQGPEFLIYFQGTGAADDSGLPNDRFFAVRPEGSVSTLKIQRTERGDSAVYLCASSLDSNYGYTFGSGTRLTVV.

The chain employs TRBV2 and TRBJ2-4, with 13 bases matching TRBD2. The J segment lost 9 bases and the V segment lost 4 bases, leaving 3 bases of the junction unmatched. The CDR3 loop spans 14 amino acids. Germline values: CDR1 SNHLY, CDR2 FYNNEI. CDR3 in amino acids: CASSGTSGGAIQYF. For the CDR3, the DNA is TGTGCCAGCAGTGGGACTAGCGGGGGTGCCATTCAGTACTTC.

The chain links TRBV7-9 to TRBJ2-3; D not resolved. CDR3 length: 15 amino acids. The germline CDR1 and CDR2 sequences are SEHNR and FQNEAQ (reference sequence). The germline V and J ends were trimmed by 2 bases and 4 bases, with 13 bases remaining between them. The CDR3 reads CASSLSTSGADTQYF. CDR3 sequence (DNA): TGTGCCAGCAGCTTATCTACGTCTGGCGCAGATACGCAGTATTTT.

The chain couples TRBV27 to TRBJ1-1; the D gene is possibly TRBD1 (5 bases). Trimming took 6 bases from V and 0 from J, leaving 20 bases between them. The V gene's germline CDR1 is MNHEY and CDR2 SMNVEV (reference sequence). The CDR3 runs 17 residues. CDR3 nucleotides: TGTGCCAGCAGCACCAGGGCGTGGGGTTCCATGAACACTGAAGCTTTCTTT. Translating it yields CASSTRAWGSMNTEAFF.

As DNA, the CDR3 is TGTGCCAGCTCACCCCCTGTTGTCACAGATACGCAGTATTTT. Its translation is CASSPPVVTDTQYF. This chain links TRBV18 with TRBJ2-3; D gene unclear. V lost 3 bases, J lost 2 bases, and 9 bases lay in between. CDR1 and CDR2 (germline): KGHSH, LQKENI. The CDR3 spans 14 residues.

V is TRBV27 and J is TRBJ2-7; D may be TRBD2 (6 bases). From germline, CDR1 is MNHEY and CDR2 SMNVEV (reference sequence). With 2 bases removed from V and 6 bases from J, the gap between germline ends came to 20 bases. The CDR3 has 16 residues. The DNA for the CDR3 is TGTGCCAGCAGTTTAGTGGGTCCGAGCGGGCCACGCGAGCAGTACTTC. Its translation: CASSLVGPSGPREQYF.

This sequence joins TRBV25-1 and TRBJ1-2; D gene unclear. The CDR3 is 15 amino acids. Trimming took 4 bases from V and 4 from J, leaving 16 bases between them. CDR1 is MGHDK, CDR2 SYGVNS, per germline. This CDR3 is CASSGTSLTTYGYTF. Here the CDR3 DNA reads TGTGCCAGCAGTGGTACCTCTCTAACAACCTATGGCTACACCTTC.

The rearrangement joins TRBV5-1 to TRBJ2-3; tentatively, D is TRBD1 or TRBD2 (6 bases each). Trimming removed 8 bases at V and 1 base at J, with 11 bases between. This CDR3 region has 13 residues. The germline V gene has CDR1 SGHRS and CDR2 YFSETQ. The CDR3 loop reads CARRGVRTDTQYF. DNA for the CDR3: TGCGCCAGAAGGGGGGTTCGCACAGATACGCAGTATTTT.

This chain uses TRBV4-3 with TRBJ1-2; TRBD1 matches 8 bases. The CDR3 sequence is 15 residues long. CDR1 LGHNA and CDR2 YSLEER come from the germline V gene. V lost 2 bases to trimming and J lost 2 bases; unmatched junction nucleotides: 4. As DNA, the CDR3 is TGCGCCAGCAGCCAAAGGACAGGGACAAACTATGGCTACACCTTC. Its translation is CASSQRTGTNYGYTF.

The rearrangement uses TRBV28 and TRBJ1-2; the match to TRBD1 covers 8 bases. Per the germline V gene, CDR1 is MDHEN and CDR2 is SYDVKM. The V gene end was trimmed by 3 bases and the J gene end by 4 bases; junction bases not matched to a gene: 10. The CDR3 loop spans 16 amino acids. The CDR3 loop is CASSFYGTGEPYGYTF. The CDR3 DNA follows: TGTGCCAGCAGTTTCTACGGGACAGGCGAACCCTATGGCTACACCTTC.

The chain links TRBV28 to TRBJ1-5; TRBD1 agrees at 8 bases. CDR3 length equals 16 residues. With V trimmed by 5 bases and J by 0 bases, 6 bases remained unmatched. Germline V gene data show CDR1 as MDHEN and CDR2 as SYDVKM. The CDR3 reads CASSPTGAPSNQPQHF. The DNA for the CDR3 is TGTGCCAGCAGTCCGACAGGGGCTCCTAGCAATCAGCCCCAGCATTTT.

The V and J genes are TRBV4-1 and TRBJ2-1; no reliable D call. V lost 0 bases and J lost 2, with 11 bases in between. The germline V gene encodes CDR1 MGHRA and CDR2 YSYEKL. This CDR3 is built from 16 residues. The DNA for the CDR3 is TGCGCCAGCAGCCAAGAATGGCAGGCGACCTACAATGAGCAGTTCTTC. It codes for CASSQEWQATYNEQFF.